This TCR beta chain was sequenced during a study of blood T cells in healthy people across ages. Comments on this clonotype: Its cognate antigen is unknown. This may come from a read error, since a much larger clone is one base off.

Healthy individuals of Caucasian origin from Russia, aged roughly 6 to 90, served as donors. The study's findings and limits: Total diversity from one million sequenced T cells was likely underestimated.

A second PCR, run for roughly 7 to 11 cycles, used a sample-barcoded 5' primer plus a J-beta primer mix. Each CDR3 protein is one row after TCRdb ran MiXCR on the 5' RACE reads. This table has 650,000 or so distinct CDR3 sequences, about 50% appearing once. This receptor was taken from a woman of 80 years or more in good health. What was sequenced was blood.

In nucleotides, the CDR3 is TGTGTCAGCAGTTTTGGGGGGCGGGCGCAGTTCTTC. Its protein product is CVSSFGGRAQFF. The V and J genes are TRBV12-3 or TRBV12-4 and TRBJ2-1; tentatively, D is TRBD1 or TRBD2 (6 bases each). This CDR3 has 12 residues.